Given below is one T cell receptor (beta chain) in context. The table came from immunoSEQ multiplex PCR; TCRdb's copy has only in-frame clones and leaves some out. Of under 250,000 clones listed, around four fifths are singletons. This entry is derived from a study of blood T cell repertoires in COVID-19. Study background: Some COVID-19 samples were acute and others convalescent; all came from the United States, Italy and Spain. Sources were T cells, B-cell-depleted T cells, or PBMCs; the material itself was cDNA or gDNA.

V was shortened by 1 base and J by 8 bases, with 17 bases between the two germline ends. Germline V gives CDR1 SGHVS, CDR2 FNYEAQ. The CDR3 totals 15 residues. The rearrangement links TRBV7-6 to TRBJ1-2; tentative D call: TRBD1 (6 bases). The sample taken for sequencing was peripheral blood. This receptor was identified in a woman in her seventies with active or convalescent COVID-19. The CDR3 spells CASSLVAGQFSGYTF. The CDR3 DNA reads as TGTGCCAGCAGCTTAGTAGCAGGACAGTTCAGCGGCTACACCTTC.